Below, 12 T cell receptor beta chains from the same sample are listed, as sequenced in a study of T cells in Graves' hyperthyroidism and ophthalmopathy. Amplified TCR beta CDR3 regions came from RNA transcripts. With the HTBI primer set, the TCR CDR3 went through a first round of RT-PCR. TCRdb fed the multiplex PCR reads into MiXCR, producing one record per CDR3 protein. In the table there are 350,000 to 400,000 distinct CDR3 sequences, about a fifth of which are singletons. Sequenced input: blood. These receptors came from a woman aged 18-29 years with Graves' hyperthyroidism.

This clonotype was recorded once. The genes are TRBV19 and TRBJ2-7, with 12 bases aligning to TRBD2. The V gene end was trimmed by 4 bases and the J gene end by 4 bases; junction bases not matched to a gene: 5. The length of the CDR3 is 15 residues. CDR1 LNHDA and CDR2 SQIVND come from the germline V gene (reference sequence). The CDR3: CASSRNGLAGYEQYF. The CDR3 DNA reads as TGTGCCAGTAGTAGAAACGGACTAGCGGGGTACGAGCAGTACTTC.

This clonotype has at least ten counts. This rearrangement joins TRBV7-9 to TRBJ2-5; TRBD2 agrees at 9 bases. V was clipped by 5 bases and J by 1 base; unmatched bases: 8. Per the germline V gene, CDR1 is SEHNR and CDR2 is FQNEAQ (reference sequence). CDR3 length equals 16 residues. CDR3: CASSPTQRGAQETQYF. In nucleotides, the CDR3 is TGTGCCAGCAGCCCAACCCAGCGGGGGGCCCAAGAGACCCAGTACTTC.

This clonotype was detected many times. The chain is built from TRBV20-1 and TRBJ2-7; a weak D match, TRBD1 (5 bases). The CDR3 is 13 amino acids. V lost 6 bases to trimming and J lost 4 bases, with 16 bases between them. The germline V gene encodes CDR1 DFQATT and CDR2 SNEGSKA (reference sequence). This CDR3 reads CSAPDPRGYEQYF. The CDR3 DNA reads TGCAGTGCCCCGGACCCAAGGGGATACGAGCAGTACTTC.

As regards this clonotype: A read error may explain this, as a much larger clone is one base away. V usage is TRBV28 and J usage is TRBJ2-2; 9 bases agree with TRBD1. Germline-derived CDR1 and CDR2 are MDHEN and SYDVKM. The ends lost 6 bases at V and 7 bases at J; junction bases unmatched: 9. The CDR3 runs 15 residues. The CDR3 loop reads CASRPGQGRSGELFF. In DNA, the CDR3 is TGTGCCAGCAGACCCGGACAGGGGAGGAGCGGGGAGCTGTTTTTT.

At least ten counts were recorded for this clonotype. The chain is built from TRBV6-2 or TRBV6-3 and TRBJ2-7; TRBD1 agrees at 8 bases. Germline V gene data show CDR1 as MNHEY and CDR2 as SVGEGT. The ends lost 0 bases at V and 4 bases at J; junction bases unmatched: 11. CDR3 length equals 17 residues. The CDR3 protein is CASSYSTQDRAPYEQYF. Here the CDR3 DNA reads TGTGCCAGCAGTTACTCGACCCAGGACAGGGCCCCTTACGAGCAGTACTTC.

The chain recombines TRBV20-1 with TRBJ2-5, with 12 nucleotides matching TRBD2. The CDR3 has 16 residues. Per germline, CDR1 DFQATT and CDR2 SNEGSKA (reference sequence). The junction had 6 bases not matched to a gene; V was cut back by 0 bases and J by 4 bases. In DNA, the CDR3 is TGCAGTGCTAGAGATTCGACTAGCGGGGGTCCAGAGACCCAGTACTTC. It specifies CSARDSTSGGPETQYF.

The V and J genes are TRBV12-3 or TRBV12-4 and TRBJ1-1; TRBD1 aligns across 7 bases. Trimming took 3 bases from V and 1 from J; bases not matched to a gene: 8. The CDR3 is made up of 16 amino acids. The chain's CDR3 is CASSFRQAGGNTEAFF. The CDR3 DNA is TGTGCCAGCAGTTTCAGGCAAGCAGGGGGGAACACTGAAGCTTTCTTT.

The chain's CDR3 is CASSLSTVPQETQYF. CDR3 in DNA: TGTGCCAGCAGTTTATCCACAGTTCCCCAAGAGACCCAGTACTTC. The genes are TRBV27 and TRBJ2-5; the D is unclear. V was trimmed by 0 bases and J by 1 base, leaving 9 bases between them. The CDR3 covers 15 residues. Germline CDR1 reads MNHEY; CDR2 reads SMNVEV (reference sequence).

This clonotype was found a few times. The chain carries TRBV24-1 and TRBJ1-5; TRBD1 might be the D (5 bases). In germline, CDR1 is KGHDR, CDR2 SFDVKD. Between the trimmed V and J ends, which lost 4 bases and 0 bases, there was a span of 12 bases. The CDR3 has 16 residues. The CDR3 sequence is CATSEGGARSNQPQHF. The CDR3 region has the DNA TGTGCCACCAGTGAGGGTGGGGCGCGTAGCAATCAGCCCCAGCATTTT.

In its sample, this clonotype was seen many times. The V gene is TRBV5-1, the J gene TRBJ2-7, with 11 bases aligning to TRBD1. In germline, CDR1 is SGHRS, CDR2 YFSETQ. V was pared by 4 bases and J by 1 base, with 7 bases of the junction left unmatched. CDR3 length: 16 amino acids. CDR3 in DNA: TGCGCCAGCAGCCCTAGGACAGGGGGCGGATCCTACGAGCAGTACTTC. Translation: CASSPRTGGGSYEQYF. Drawing the rest from reference TRBV5-1 and TRBJ2-7, the complete variable domain is KAGVTQTPRYLIKTRGQQVTLSCSPISGHRSVSWYQQTPGQGLQFLFEYFSETQRNKGNFPGRFSGRQFSNSRSEMNVSTLELGDSALYLCASSPRTGGGSYEQYFGPGTRLTVT.

The rearrangement links TRBV12-3 or TRBV12-4 to TRBJ1-2; D ambiguous. This CDR3 has 11 amino acids. V was cut by 2 bases and J by 7 bases, with 5 bases left in between. Here the CDR3 DNA reads TGTGCCAGCAGTTTAATGAGTGGCTACACCTTC. Protein product: CASSLMSGYTF.

This clonotype was detected many times. The rearrangement links TRBV3-1 to TRBJ2-2; tentative D call: TRBD2 (6 bases). Trimming removed 6 bases at V and 6 bases at J, with 14 bases between. Germline CDR1 reads LGHDT; CDR2 reads YNNKEL (reference sequence). The CDR3 contains 14 residues. DNA for the CDR3: TGTGCCAGCAGTCCTAACACTAGCCCCGGGGAGCTGTTTTTT. This translates into CASSPNTSPGELFF.